The clone carrying this TCR beta chain has just a few counts. Its antigen is currently unknown. This entry is derived from a study of beta chain features in type 1 diabetes. Expressed TCRB transcripts were sequenced because the entire RNA isolate underwent reverse transcription. Profiled with immunoSEQ multiplex PCR; TCRdb holds only in-frame clones, not every one. The table records about 190,000 clones, around 8% of them present only once. With 6 bases clipped from V and 10 bases from J, the junction kept 10 bases outside the gene matches. Per germline, CDR1 SNHLY and CDR2 FYNNEI. The CDR3 has 14 amino acids. Cell sorting via CD45RO/CCR7/CD25/CD127/CD95/CD27 was performed to obtain CD4+ naive, central memory, regulatory and stem cell-like memory cells. Study findings and constraints: The VDJ junctions of type 1 diabetes patients carried fewer insertions and more deletions. There was a possibility that cDNA sequencing over-represented cells with high TCR expression. Moderate yet significant TCRB CDR3 shortening was seen in Type 1 diabetes patients in all four CD4+ subsets. Among patients, naive, central memory and Treg TCRB repertoires appeared more similar than among healthy donors.

The clonotype was recovered from a woman between 40 and 50 years old with type 1 diabetes. Source material: central memory CD4+ T cells from blood. The chain employs TRBV2 and TRBJ2-1, with TRBD2 identical over 9 bases. CDR3 sequence reads: CASRAGTSFGEQFF. The CDR3 DNA sequence: TGTGCCAGCAGAGCCGGGACTAGCTTCGGGGAGCAGTTCTTC.